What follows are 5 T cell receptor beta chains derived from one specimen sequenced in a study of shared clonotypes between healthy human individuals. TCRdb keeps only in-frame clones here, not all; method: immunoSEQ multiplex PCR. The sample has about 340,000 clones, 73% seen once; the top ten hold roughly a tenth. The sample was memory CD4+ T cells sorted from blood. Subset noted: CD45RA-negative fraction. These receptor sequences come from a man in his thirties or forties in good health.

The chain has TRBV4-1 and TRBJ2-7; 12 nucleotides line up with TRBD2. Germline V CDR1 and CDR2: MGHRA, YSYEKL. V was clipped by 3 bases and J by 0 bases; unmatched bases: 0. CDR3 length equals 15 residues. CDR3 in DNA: TGCGCCAGCAGCCAGACTAGCGGGAGCTCCTACGAGCAGTACTTC. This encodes CASSQTSGSSYEQYF.

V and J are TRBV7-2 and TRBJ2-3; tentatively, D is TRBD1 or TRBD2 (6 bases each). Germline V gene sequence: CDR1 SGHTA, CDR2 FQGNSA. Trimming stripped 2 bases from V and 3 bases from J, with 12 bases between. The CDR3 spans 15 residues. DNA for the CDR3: TGTGCCAGCAGCTTACGGGGGCCGGGGACAGATACGCAGTATTTT. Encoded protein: CASSLRGPGTDTQYF.

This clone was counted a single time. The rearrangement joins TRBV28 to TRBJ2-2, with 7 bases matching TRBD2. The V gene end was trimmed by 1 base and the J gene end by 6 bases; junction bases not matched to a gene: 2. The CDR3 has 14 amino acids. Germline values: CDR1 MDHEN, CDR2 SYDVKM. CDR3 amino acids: CASSLFAGAGELFF. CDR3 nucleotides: TGTGCCAGCAGTTTATTTGCGGGAGCCGGGGAGCTGTTTTTT.

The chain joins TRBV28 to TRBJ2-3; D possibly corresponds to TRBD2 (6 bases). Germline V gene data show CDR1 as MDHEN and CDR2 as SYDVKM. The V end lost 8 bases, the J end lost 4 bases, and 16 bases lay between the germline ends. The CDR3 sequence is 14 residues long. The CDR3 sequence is CASATPGVPDTQYF. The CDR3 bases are TGTGCCAGCGCCACCCCGGGAGTTCCAGATACGCAGTATTTT.

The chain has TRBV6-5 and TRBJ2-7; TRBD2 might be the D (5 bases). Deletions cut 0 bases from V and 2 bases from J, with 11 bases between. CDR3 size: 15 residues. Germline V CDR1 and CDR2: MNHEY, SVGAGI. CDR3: CASSYSGGPAYEQYF. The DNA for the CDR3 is TGTGCCAGCAGTTACTCGGGCGGGCCCGCCTACGAGCAGTACTTC.